One and the same sample provided the 16 T cell receptor beta chains below, sequenced in a study of monozygotic twins with inflammatory bowel disease (dated by TCRdb to the late 2010s). The method behind the library was 5' RACE. Sequencing used an Illumina HiSeq 2500. The reads underwent TCRdb reprocessing, giving one record for each CDR3 protein sequence and no DNA. The table of this sample itemizes 310,000 or so distinct CDR3 sequences. Approximately 2% of the sample is in the top ten clones. The source material was blood. Receptor source: a human donor with ulcerative colitis or Crohn's disease, or a healthy co-twin of an affected twin (not recorded which).

The chain combines TRBV24-1 with TRBJ2-3; TCRdb's D call, TRBD1, is unchecked because there is no DNA. Germline-derived CDR1 and CDR2 are KGHDR and SFDVKD. The CDR3 contains 14 residues. Here the CDR3 reads CATSRDGSTDTQYF.

CDR3 protein: CASSGNSDANTGELFF. This sequence joins TRBV5-1 and TRBJ2-2. There are 16 residues in the CDR3. The germline V gene encodes CDR1 SGHRS and CDR2 YFSETQ.

The chain carries TRBV20-1 and TRBJ2-1; TCRdb selects TRBD1, and the lack of DNA leaves this call unchecked. Germline V gene lookup returns CDR1 DFQATT and CDR2 SNEGSKA (reference sequence). The CDR3 is 13 residues long. The CDR3 loop reads CSVQGPSYNEQFF.

This chain uses TRBV29-1 with TRBJ2-7; as DNA is missing, the TRBD1 call by TCRdb cannot be tested. The CDR3 totals 11 residues. Germline V gene data show CDR1 as SQVTM and CDR2 as ANQGSEA. The chain's CDR3 is CSGQTPYEQYF.

The chain is built from TRBV3-1 and TRBJ2-6. The length of the CDR3 is 12 residues. Germline-derived CDR1 and CDR2 are LGHDT and YNNKEL (reference sequence). The CDR3 loop reads CASMSGANVLTF.

The gene calls are TRBV18 and TRBJ1-5; TCRdb calls TRBD1, which cannot be checked without DNA. The CDR3 spans 16 residues. Germline V CDR1 and CDR2: KGHSH, LQKENI. The CDR3 sequence is CASSPGTGAVNQPQHF.

The chain couples TRBV7-2 to TRBJ2-4; the TCRdb D gene call, TRBD1, has no DNA to confirm it. The germline V gene has CDR1 SGHTA and CDR2 FQGNSA. The CDR3 runs 16 residues. This chain's CDR3 is CASSWRQGWGGNIQYF.

The chain uses TRBV5-4 and TRBJ2-2; TCRdb returns TRBD2, unconfirmable since there is no DNA. The CDR3 spans 14 residues. The germline V gene has CDR1 SGHNT and CDR2 YYREEE (reference sequence). CDR3: CASSVGGSAGELFF.

The chain combines TRBV15 with TRBJ2-1; TCRdb picks TRBD2, but there is no DNA to check that call. Per the germline V gene, CDR1 is LNHNV and CDR2 is YYDKDF (reference sequence). The CDR3 has 17 residues. CDR3 region: CATSRGNRTSGSEEQFF.

The chain uses TRBV6-5 and TRBJ2-3; TCRdb outputs TRBD2, but without DNA this stays unchecked. This CDR3 has 13 residues. Germline CDR1 reads MNHEY; CDR2 reads SVGAGI. The CDR3 protein is CASTLAGTDTQYF.

The rearrangement links TRBV9 to TRBJ2-7. Germline V gene data show CDR1 as SGDLS and CDR2 as YYNGEE. The CDR3 runs to 13 residues. CDR3 sequence reads: CASSASSSYEQYF. The full variable domain, in which reference TRBV9 and TRBJ2-7 provide the parts outside the CDR3, is DSGVTQTPKHLITATGQRVTLRCSPRSGDLSVYWYQQSLDQGLQFLIQYYNGEERAKGNILERFSAQQFPDLHSELNLSSLELGDSALYFCASSASSSYEQYFGPGTRLTVT.

The chain carries TRBV7-2 and TRBJ1-5. Germline CDR1 SGHTA, CDR2 FQGNSA. This CDR3 is 13 amino acids long. The CDR3 here is CASSVTVNQPQHF.

The V and J genes are TRBV5-5 and TRBJ1-6. Germline V lookup: CDR1 SGHKS, CDR2 YYEKEE (reference sequence). The CDR3 runs 14 residues. The CDR3: CASSFEQMYSPLHF. Variable domain in full (rest from reference TRBV5-5 and TRBJ1-6): DAGVTQSPTHLIKTRGQQVTLRCSPISGHKSVSWYQQVLGQGPQFIFQYYEKEERGRGNFPDRFSARQFPNYSSELNVNALLLGDSALYLCASSFEQMYSPLHFGNGTRLTVT.

The J gene is TRBJ1-2, the V gene TRBV28. CDR1 MDHEN and CDR2 SYDVKM come from the germline V gene. The CDR3 extends over 13 amino acids. This CDR3 is CASSPGSLYGYTF.

This chain uses TRBV4-1 with TRBJ2-1; lacking DNA, the TRBD2 call made by TCRdb goes unchecked. CDR3 length: 16 residues. CDR1 and CDR2 (germline): MGHRA, YSYEKL. CDR3 loop: CASSPGPGTNRDEQFF.

V and J are TRBV5-4 and TRBJ2-1; as DNA is missing, the TRBD2 call by TCRdb cannot be tested. Per the germline V gene, CDR1 is SGHNT and CDR2 is YYREEE (reference sequence). The CDR3 contains 15 residues. The CDR3 loop reads CASSSGGTRNNEQFF.